A selection of T cell receptor beta chains follows, all from one sample in a study of identical twins. TCRdb recomputed calls from the 5' RACE reads with MiXCR, one row per CDR3 protein. The top ten hold 3% of the sample, which has about 570,000 distinct CDR3 sequences, more than 9% seen once. This sample also belongs to another study, concerning yellow fever vaccine responses in identical twins.

The sequenced sample was PBMCs. The receptors come from a woman aged 18-29 years in good health. CDR3s include the opening cysteine and the closing phenylalanine or tryptophan. The D gene is left open where the match is weak. The size field is filled for only some rows; it gives once, few, many or a size class.

>few|TRBV5-1|TRBD2|TRBJ2-1
TGCGCCAGCAGCGAGTTGCGGGGGGAAAGCGATGAGCAGTTCTTC
CASSELRGESDEQFF
>many|TRBV3-1|-|TRBJ1-5
TGTGCCAGCAGCCAAGGGGAAGGGAATCAGCCCCAGCATTTT
CASSQGEGNQPQHF
>-|TRBV18|TRBD2|TRBJ2-1
TGTGCCCGCTCACCAAGGACTAGCGGGGGATCGGAGCAGTTCTTC
CARSPRTSGGSEQFF
>many|TRBV12-3/TRBV12-4|-|TRBJ2-1
TGTGCCAGCAGTTTATTAGCCTCGGGTTACAATGAGCAGTTCTTC
CASSLLASGYNEQFF
>many|TRBV15|-|TRBJ2-5
TGTGCCACCAGCAGAAGGGACCTCCAAGAGACCCAGTACTTC
CATSRRDLQETQYF
>few|TRBV6-1|-|TRBJ2-5
TGTGCCAGCAACCGCTACCCTCTGGAGACCCAGTACTTC
CASNRYPLETQYF
>few|TRBV25-1|-|TRBJ2-7
TGTGCCAGCAGTGATTGGGCAGGCGCCCTCCGAAACGAGCAGTACTTC
CASSDWAGALRNEQYF
>few|TRBV24-1|-|TRBJ2-2
TGTGCCACCAGTGATTTTTCTAATTTAGACCGGAAGACCACCGGGGAGCTGTTTTTT
CATSDFSNLDRKTTGELFF
>few|TRBV7-8|TRBD1|TRBJ2-7
TGTGCCAGCAGCTTAGTAGGTAGCAGGGGGATCGGCGAGCAGTACTTC
CASSLVGSRGIGEQYF
>few|TRBV20-1|-|TRBJ1-1
TGCAGTGCTAGAGACCCCGGGCAAGTTGGAGCTTTCTTT
CSARDPGQVGAFF
>-|TRBV20-1|TRBD1|TRBJ2-1
TGCTGTGCTAGAGATATCAGAGGGACAGGGCGATACAATGAGCAGTTCTTC
CCARDIRGTGRYNEQFF
>few|TRBV12-3/TRBV12-4|-|TRBJ2-1
TGTGCCAGCAGTCCTCCGGGCCGAACGGGCAATGAGCAGTTCTTC
CASSPPGRTGNEQFF
>many|TRBV12-3/TRBV12-4|-|TRBJ2-2
TGTGCCAGCAACCCCACGGGGACCGGGGAGCTGTTTTTT
CASNPTGTGELFF
>few|TRBV12-3/TRBV12-4|-|TRBJ2-7
TGTGCCAGCAGTGACGCGGGACGACGCTCCAACGAGCAGTACTTC
CASSDAGRRSNEQYF
>few|TRBV11-2|TRBD2|TRBJ2-5
TGTGCCAGCAGCACCCGCCAGCGGGACTTCCAAGAGACCCAGTACTTC
CASSTRQRDFQETQYF
>-|TRBV6-2/TRBV6-3|TRBD2|TRBJ2-5
TGTGCCAGCAGTTACTCGATGGCACTAGCGGGGGGAGGACGGGAGACCCAGTACTTC
CASSYSMALAGGGRETQYF
>few|TRBV14|-|TRBJ2-1
TGTGCCAGCAGCCAATGGGTCACCAGCTCCTACAATGAGCAGTTCTTC
CASSQWVTSSYNEQFF
>many|TRBV10-3|TRBD2|TRBJ2-7
TGTGCCATCAGTGTGGGGACTAGCGGGAGACAGCAGTACTTC
CAISVGTSGRQQYF
>-|TRBV10-2|-|TRBJ2-5
TGCACCAGCAGTGCACAGGGAGGCGAGACCCAGTACTTC
CTSSAQGGETQYF
>-|TRBV18|-|TRBJ2-7
TGTGCCAGCTCAGCAAGGACAGCCTACGAGCAGTACTTC
CASSARTAYEQYF
>few|TRBV6-5|-|TRBJ1-2
TGTGCCAGCAGACAGGGTTTCGGCTACACCTTC
CASRQGFGYTF